This TCR beta chain originates from a study of cytomegalovirus exposure and HLA in healthy donors. Broader study findings: TCR beta sequences reportedly predicted most subjects' HLA-A and HLA-B alleles accurately. Later examination showed HLA-associated TCR beta chains had greater clonal expansion than equally common others.

The PCR employed 60 Vbeta primers together with 13 Jbeta primers. The protocol was immunoSEQ multiplex PCR, while the TCRdb copy is restricted to in-frame clones and leaves out a portion. The table shows fewer than 200,000 clones, with 76% occurring only once. The CDR3 loop spans 14 amino acids. The V segment lost 8 bases and the J segment 8 bases; nucleotides outside the gene matches: 5. Germline V gene data show CDR1 as LNHNV and CDR2 as YYDKDF (reference sequence). Concerning this clone: Its antigen is still unknown.

The rearrangement joins TRBV15 to TRBJ2-1; 14 bases agree with TRBD2. Sequenced input: PBMCs. This receptor was taken from a female donor in good health and CMV-seronegative. The CDR3 region is CATGLAGGADEQFF. As DNA, the CDR3 is TGTGCCACCGGACTAGCGGGAGGCGCGGATGAGCAGTTCTTC.